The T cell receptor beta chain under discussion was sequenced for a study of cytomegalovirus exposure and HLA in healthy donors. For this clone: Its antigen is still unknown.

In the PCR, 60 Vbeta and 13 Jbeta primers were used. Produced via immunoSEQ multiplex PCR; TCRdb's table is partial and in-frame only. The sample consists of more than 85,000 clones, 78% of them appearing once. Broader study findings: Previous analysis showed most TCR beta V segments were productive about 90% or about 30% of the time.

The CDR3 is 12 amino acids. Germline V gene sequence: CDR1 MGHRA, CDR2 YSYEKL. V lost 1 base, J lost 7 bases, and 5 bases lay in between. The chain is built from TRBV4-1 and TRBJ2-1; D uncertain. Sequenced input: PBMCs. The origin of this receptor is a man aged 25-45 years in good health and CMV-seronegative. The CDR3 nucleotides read TGCGCCAGCAGCCAAGCCGGGAATGAGCAGTTCTTC. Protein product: CASSQAGNEQFF.